This entry describes one T cell receptor (beta chain). Trimming took off 5 bases at V and 6 bases at J, with 8 bases between the two ends. The germline gives CDR1 ENHRY, CDR2 SYGVKD. The CDR3 length is 12 residues. The record originates from a study of blood T cell repertoires in COVID-19. The assay was immunoSEQ multiplex PCR, and TCRdb's table has in-frame clones only and misses some. The sample holds 350,000 to 450,000 clones, 70% to 90% seen once. V is TRBV10-3 and J is TRBJ2-1, with D possibly being TRBD1 (6 bases). The sequenced sample consisted of peripheral blood. The receptor was isolated from an older woman with COVID-19, enrolled during active disease. CDR3 in DNA: TGTGCCATCAGTAACAGGGTCAATGAGCAGTTCTTC. This translates into CAISNRVNEQFF.